Presented here are 4 T cell receptor beta chains from one specimen sequenced in a study of T-cell memory formation after mild COVID-19. Each CDR3 protein gets one entry after TCRdb re-called the 5' RACE reads with MiXCR. Found here are more than 450,000 distinct CDR3 sequences, 15% to 20% of them singletons; the top ten hold around 12%. Sequencing input: PBMCs or a T cell subset sorted from them (not recorded which). The receptors shown here come from an adult woman who had mild COVID-19 (a few samples of this study predate the infection). Cell type and time point are not known.

A single count supports this clonotype. The V gene is TRBV10-3, the J gene TRBJ1-3; D ambiguous. V dropped 7 bases and J dropped 0 bases, with 1 base sitting between them. Germline V CDR1 and CDR2: ENHRY, SYGVKD. The CDR3 has 11 amino acids. For the CDR3, the DNA is TGTGCCATCACCTCTGGAAACACCATATATTTT. Its translation: CAITSGNTIYF.

This chain joins TRBV10-3 and TRBJ2-1; tentatively, D is TRBD1 or TRBD2 (7 bases each). V lost 8 bases and J 2 bases, leaving 16 bases between the germline ends. Germline V lookup: CDR1 ENHRY, CDR2 SYGVKD. This CDR3 contains 15 residues. CDR3 bases: TGTGCCATCTCAGGGGGGCTAGCGGCCTACAATGAGCAGTTCTTC. Translation gives CAISGGLAAYNEQFF.

Only a few counts were recorded for this clonotype. The chain joins TRBV25-1 to TRBJ2-5; D perhaps matches TRBD1 (6 bases). Per the germline V gene, CDR1 is MGHDK and CDR2 is SYGVNS. V was shortened by 3 bases and J by 5 bases, with 13 bases between the two germline ends. The CDR3 length is 14 residues. The CDR3 DNA reads as TGTGCCAGCAGTGAGTCAGGGGTTAGGGAGACCCAGTACTTC. It translates to CASSESGVRETQYF.

In its sample, this clonotype was seen a few times. The V gene is TRBV18, the J gene TRBJ1-3, with D hard to call. This CDR3 has 14 residues. V lost 0 bases and J 3 bases, leaving 6 bases between the germline ends. Germline-derived CDR1 and CDR2 are KGHSH and LQKENI. The CDR3 spells CASSPPGFGNTIYF. CDR3 DNA sequence: TGTGCCAGCTCACCACCGGGTTTTGGAAACACCATATATTTT.